This TCR beta chain comes out of a study of CD8+CD57+ T cells in acquired aplastic anemia. Whole-study context: Average DNA yield from sorted CD4+ and CD8+ cells was about 3.2 ug. Study-level results: Approximately 29 was the count of CD8+ CDR3 sequences that patients shared with controls. Significance was not reached for CD8+ Simpson's diversity between patients and controls.

V trimming: 7 bases; J trimming: 3 bases; junction bases outside the gene matches: 2. The length of the CDR3 is 14 residues. Germline V gene sequence: CDR1 SNHLY, CDR2 FYNNEI. A remark on this clonotype: Its antigen is currently unknown.

Genomic DNA provided the template from which TCR beta VDJ and CDR3 profiles were obtained. TCRdb reprocessed the reads with MiXCR, giving one entry per CDR3 protein. The data contain roughly 180,000 distinct CDR3 sequences, around 45% of them singletons. The J gene is TRBJ2-5, the V gene TRBV2, with 13 bases that match TRBD2. This TCR derives from a human donor in good health. Sequencing was carried out using sorted CD4+, CD8+, or CD8+CD57+ T cells (not recorded which) from PBMCs. The CDR3 loop is CASTGLAGEETQYF. The CDR3 DNA reads as TGTGCCAGCACCGGACTAGCGGGAGAAGAGACCCAGTACTTC. The whole variable domain, remainder taken from reference TRBV2 and TRBJ2-5, is EPEVTQTPSHQVTQMGQEVILRCVPISNHLYFYWYRQILGQKVEFLVSFYNNEISEKSEIFDDQFSVERPDGSNFTLKIRSTKLEDSAMYFCASTGLAGEETQYFGPGTRLLVL.